This TCR beta chain was captured by sequencing in a study of blood T cell repertoires in COVID-19. Per the authors' pipeline: By means of reference gene primer amplification, nucleated cell counts were estimated. Profiled with immunoSEQ multiplex PCR; TCRdb holds only in-frame clones, not every one. V and J calls and clone size are those listed in that table; D and trimming were worked out from the DNA. Altogether 230,000 or so clones are present, over 75% being singletons, with the ten largest covering under 2.5%. The CDR3 extends over 14 amino acids. Germline CDR1 and CDR2: SGDLS and YYNGEE. V was trimmed by 0 bases and J by 2 bases, leaving 9 bases between them.

The material sequenced was peripheral blood. The receptor comes from a man aged 35 to 55 with active or convalescent COVID-19. The gene calls are TRBV9 and TRBJ2-7; D is unclear. CDR3 sequence: CASSVAPGTYEQYF. The DNA of the CDR3 is TGTGCCAGCAGCGTAGCCCCGGGTACCTACGAGCAGTACTTC.